This T cell receptor beta chain derives from a study of blood T cell repertoires in COVID-19. Across the whole study: Specimens from acute and convalescent COVID-19 originated in the United States, Italy and Spain. The analysed material was cDNA or gDNA that came from T cells, B-cell-depleted T cells, or PBMCs.

The study drew participants aged roughly 18 to 95 years from about two dozen US areas. Participant-reported clinical history was the basis for cohort assignment. Generated by immunoSEQ multiplex PCR, the TCRdb table keeps only in-frame clones and is missing some. Among approximately 440,000 clones, 87% were seen once, and the ten largest hold roughly 0.7%. The CDR3 sequence is 17 residues long. The germline V gene has CDR1 SGHRS and CDR2 YFSETQ. Trimming stripped 0 bases from V and 0 bases from J, with 15 bases between. The chain is built from TRBV5-1 and TRBJ1-1, with D possibly matching TRBD1 (6 bases). The source material was PBMCs or T cells enriched from blood (not recorded which). This TCR came from a woman aged 18-29 years who had recovered from COVID-19. The CDR3 region has the DNA TGCGCCAGCAGCTTGGGGGGTTCAGGGGTTATGAACACTGAAGCTTTCTTT. Translated, it gives CASSLGGSGVMNTEAFF.